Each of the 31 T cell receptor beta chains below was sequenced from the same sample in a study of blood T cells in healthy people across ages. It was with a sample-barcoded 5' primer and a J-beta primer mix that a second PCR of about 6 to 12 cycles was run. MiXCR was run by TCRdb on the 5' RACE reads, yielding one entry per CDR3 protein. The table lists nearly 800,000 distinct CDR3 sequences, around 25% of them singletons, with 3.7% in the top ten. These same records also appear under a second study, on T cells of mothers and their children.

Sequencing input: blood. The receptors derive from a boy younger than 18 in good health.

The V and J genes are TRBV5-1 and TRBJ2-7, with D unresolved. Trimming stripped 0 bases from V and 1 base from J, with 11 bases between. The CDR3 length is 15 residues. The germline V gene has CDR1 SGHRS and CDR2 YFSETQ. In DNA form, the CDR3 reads TGCGCCAGCAGCTTGGCCCTTACTGCATCCTACGAGCAGTACTTC. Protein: CASSLALTASYEQYF.

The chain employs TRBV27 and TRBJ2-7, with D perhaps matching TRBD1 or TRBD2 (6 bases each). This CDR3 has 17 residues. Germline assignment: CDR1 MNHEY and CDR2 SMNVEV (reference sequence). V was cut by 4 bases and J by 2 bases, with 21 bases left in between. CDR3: CASSSNNRGTLTYEQYF. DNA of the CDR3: TGTGCCAGCAGTTCCAACAATCGCGGGACACTCACCTACGAGCAGTACTTC.

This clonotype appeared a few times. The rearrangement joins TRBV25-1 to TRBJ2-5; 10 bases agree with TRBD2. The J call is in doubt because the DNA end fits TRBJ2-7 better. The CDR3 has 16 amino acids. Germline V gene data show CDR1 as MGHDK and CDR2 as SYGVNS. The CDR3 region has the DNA TGTGCCAGCAGTGGGCCAAGCGGGAGGGCCCCCTACGAGCAGTACTTC. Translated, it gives CASSGPSGRAPYEQYF.

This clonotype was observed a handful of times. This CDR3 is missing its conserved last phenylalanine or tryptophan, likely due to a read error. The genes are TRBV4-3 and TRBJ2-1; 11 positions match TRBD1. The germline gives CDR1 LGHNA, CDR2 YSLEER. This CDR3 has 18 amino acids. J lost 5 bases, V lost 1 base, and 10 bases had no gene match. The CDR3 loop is CASSQVPSGQGANNEQFL. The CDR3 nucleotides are TGCGCCAGCAGCCAAGTCCCCTCCGGACAGGGGGCAAACAATGAGCAGTTCCTC.

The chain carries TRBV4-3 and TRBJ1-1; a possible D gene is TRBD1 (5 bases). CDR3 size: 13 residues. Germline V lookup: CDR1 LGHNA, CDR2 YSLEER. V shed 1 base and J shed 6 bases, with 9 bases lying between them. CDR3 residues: CASSQGGVAEAFF. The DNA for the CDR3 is TGCGCCAGCAGCCAAGGGGGCGTCGCTGAAGCTTTCTTT.

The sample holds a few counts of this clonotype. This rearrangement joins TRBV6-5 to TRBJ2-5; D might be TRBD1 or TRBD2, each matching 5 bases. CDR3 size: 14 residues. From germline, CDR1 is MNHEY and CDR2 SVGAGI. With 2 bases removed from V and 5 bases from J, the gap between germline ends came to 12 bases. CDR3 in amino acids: CASSYGASRETQYF. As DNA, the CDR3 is TGTGCCAGCAGTTACGGGGCTAGCCGGGAGACCCAGTACTTC.

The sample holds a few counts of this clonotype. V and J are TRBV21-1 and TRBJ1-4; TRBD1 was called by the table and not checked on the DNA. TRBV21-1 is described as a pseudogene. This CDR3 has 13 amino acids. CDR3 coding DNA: TGTGCCAGTGGGGCCGGGACAGATGAAAAACTGTTTTTT. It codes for CASGAGTDEKLFF.

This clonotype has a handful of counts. The CDR3 DNA is TGTGCCAGCAGGAAGACGGAGCAAGAGACCCAGTACTTC. Translating gives CASRKTEQETQYF. The chain has TRBV9 and TRBJ2-5; D gene uncertain. Germline V gives CDR1 SGDLS, CDR2 YYNGEE. The CDR3 is 13 residues long. Trimming removed 5 bases from V and 2 bases from J, with 10 bases in between. The variable domain in full, completed from reference TRBV9 and TRBJ2-5, reads DSGVTQTPKHLITATGQRVTLRCSPRSGDLSVYWYQQSLDQGLQFLIQYYNGEERAKGNILERFSAQQFPDLHSELNLSSLELGDSALYFCASRKTEQETQYFGPGTRLLVL.

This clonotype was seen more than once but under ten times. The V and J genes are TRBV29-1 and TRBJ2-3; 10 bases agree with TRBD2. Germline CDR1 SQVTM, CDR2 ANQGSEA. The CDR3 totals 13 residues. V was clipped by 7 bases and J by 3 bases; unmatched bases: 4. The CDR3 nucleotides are TGCAGCGAAAGGACTAGCGGAACAGATACGCAGTATTTT. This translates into CSERTSGTDTQYF.

The CDR3 nucleotides read TGTGCCAGCAGCGTAGCTGGCAGGGTGCGGGACGAGCAGTACTTC. It codes for CASSVAGRVRDEQYF. The chain is built from TRBV9 and TRBJ2-5; perhaps D is TRBD1 or TRBD2 (5 bases each). The J call may be faulty, since TRBJ2-7 better matches the DNA end. This CDR3 has 15 residues. The V gene's germline CDR1 is SGDLS and CDR2 YYNGEE.

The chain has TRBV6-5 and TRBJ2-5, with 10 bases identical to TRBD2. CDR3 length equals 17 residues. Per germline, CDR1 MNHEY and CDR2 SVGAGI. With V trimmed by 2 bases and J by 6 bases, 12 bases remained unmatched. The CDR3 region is CASSYITSGGAMKTQYF. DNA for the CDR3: TGTGCCAGCAGTTACATCACAAGCGGGGGGGCCATGAAGACCCAGTACTTC.

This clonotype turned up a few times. The CDR3 DNA sequence: TGCAGTGCTAGAGACAGGGTCTATGGCTACACCTTC. It is translated as CSARDRVYGYTF. This chain joins TRBV20-1 and TRBJ1-2; tentatively, D is TRBD1 (5 bases). V lost 0 bases and J 4 bases, leaving 6 bases between the germline ends. The CDR3 is made up of 12 amino acids. Germline-derived CDR1 and CDR2 are DFQATT and SNEGSKA (reference sequence).

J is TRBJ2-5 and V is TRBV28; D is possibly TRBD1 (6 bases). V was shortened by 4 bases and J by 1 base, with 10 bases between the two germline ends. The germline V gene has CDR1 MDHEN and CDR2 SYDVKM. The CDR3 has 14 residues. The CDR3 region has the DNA TGTGCCAGCAGTTCCCACAGGGCCCAAGAGACCCAGTACTTC. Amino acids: CASSSHRAQETQYF. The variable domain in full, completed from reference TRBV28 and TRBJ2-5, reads DVKVTQSSRYLVKRTGEKVFLECVQDMDHENMFWYRQDPGLGLRLIYFSYDVKMKEKGDIPEGYSVSREKKERFSLILESASTNQTSMYLCASSSHRAQETQYFGPGTRLLVL.

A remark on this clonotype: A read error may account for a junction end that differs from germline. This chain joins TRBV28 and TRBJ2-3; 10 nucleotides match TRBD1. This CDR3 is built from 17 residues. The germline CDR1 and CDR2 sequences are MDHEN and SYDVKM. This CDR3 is CASSRHPGQGWTDTRYF. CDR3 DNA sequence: TGTGCCAGCAGCCGGCACCCGGGACAGGGGTGGACAGATACGCGGTATTTT.

CDR3 amino acids: CASIGRNTEAFF. Here the CDR3 DNA reads TGTGCCAGCATCGGGAGGAACACTGAAGCTTTCTTT. The rearrangement links TRBV28 to TRBJ1-1; D remains ambiguous. This CDR3 comprises 12 residues. Germline V gives CDR1 MDHEN, CDR2 SYDVKM. V lost 7 bases and J 1 base, leaving 7 bases between the germline ends.

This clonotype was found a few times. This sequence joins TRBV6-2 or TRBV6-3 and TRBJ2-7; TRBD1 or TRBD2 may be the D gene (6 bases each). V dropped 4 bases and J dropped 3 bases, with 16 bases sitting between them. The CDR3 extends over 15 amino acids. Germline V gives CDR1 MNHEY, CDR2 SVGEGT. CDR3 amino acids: CASSSPGRGHYEQYF. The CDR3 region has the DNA TGTGCCAGCAGTTCCCCGGGACGGGGGCACTACGAGCAGTACTTC.

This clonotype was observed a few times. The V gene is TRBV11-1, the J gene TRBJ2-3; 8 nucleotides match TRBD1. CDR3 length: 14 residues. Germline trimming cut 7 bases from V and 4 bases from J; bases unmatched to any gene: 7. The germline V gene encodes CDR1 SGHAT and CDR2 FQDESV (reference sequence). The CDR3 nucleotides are TGTGCCAGCATCGCAGGGGGCGGCGCAGATACGCAGTATTTT. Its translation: CASIAGGGADTQYF.

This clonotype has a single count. The CDR3 loop reads CATSGPNADTQYF. In nucleotides, the CDR3 is TGTGCCACCAGCGGTCCCAATGCAGATACGCAGTATTTT. This chain joins TRBV24-1 and TRBJ2-3; D ambiguous. There are 13 residues in the CDR3. Germline V CDR1 and CDR2: KGHDR, SFDVKD. V was trimmed by 7 bases and J by 4 bases, leaving 11 bases between them.

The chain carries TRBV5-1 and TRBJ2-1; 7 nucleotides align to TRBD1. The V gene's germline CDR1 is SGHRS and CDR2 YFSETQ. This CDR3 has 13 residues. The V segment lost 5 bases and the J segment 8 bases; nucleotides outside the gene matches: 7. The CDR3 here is CASRFTGADEQFF. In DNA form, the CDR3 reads TGCGCCAGCAGATTCACAGGGGCGGATGAGCAGTTCTTC.

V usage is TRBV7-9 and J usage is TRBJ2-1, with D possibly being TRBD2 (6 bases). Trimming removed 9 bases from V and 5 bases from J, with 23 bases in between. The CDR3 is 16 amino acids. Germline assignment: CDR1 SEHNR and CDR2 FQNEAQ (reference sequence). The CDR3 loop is CARAALVSGVNNEQFF. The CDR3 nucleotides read TGTGCCAGAGCGGCCTTAGTTAGCGGCGTAAACAATGAGCAGTTCTTC.

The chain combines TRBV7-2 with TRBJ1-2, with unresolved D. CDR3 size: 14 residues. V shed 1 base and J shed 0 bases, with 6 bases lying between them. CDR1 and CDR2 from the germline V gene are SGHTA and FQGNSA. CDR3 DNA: TGTGCCAGCAGCTTAGAACAGTCTAACTATGGCTACACCTTC. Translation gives CASSLEQSNYGYTF.

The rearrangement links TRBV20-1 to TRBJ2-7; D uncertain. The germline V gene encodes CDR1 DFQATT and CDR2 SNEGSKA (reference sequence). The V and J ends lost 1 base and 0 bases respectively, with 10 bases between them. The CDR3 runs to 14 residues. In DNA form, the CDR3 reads TGCAGTGCTAGAGCCAGCGATAACTCCTACGAGCAGTACTTC. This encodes CSARASDNSYEQYF.

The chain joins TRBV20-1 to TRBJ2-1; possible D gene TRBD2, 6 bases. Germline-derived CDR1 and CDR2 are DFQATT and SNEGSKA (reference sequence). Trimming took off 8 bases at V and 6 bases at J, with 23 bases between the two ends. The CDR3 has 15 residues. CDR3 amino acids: CSPLGTGGTFNEQFF. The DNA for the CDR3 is TGCAGTCCGCTTGGTACGGGCGGGACCTTCAATGAGCAGTTCTTC.

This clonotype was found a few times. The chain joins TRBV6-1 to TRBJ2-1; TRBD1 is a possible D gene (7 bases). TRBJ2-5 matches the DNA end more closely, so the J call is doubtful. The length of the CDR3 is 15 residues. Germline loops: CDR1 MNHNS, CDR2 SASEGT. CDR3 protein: CASSEGRGREETQYF. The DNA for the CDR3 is TGTGCCAGCAGTGAAGGGAGGGGGCGCGAAGAGACCCAGTACTTC.

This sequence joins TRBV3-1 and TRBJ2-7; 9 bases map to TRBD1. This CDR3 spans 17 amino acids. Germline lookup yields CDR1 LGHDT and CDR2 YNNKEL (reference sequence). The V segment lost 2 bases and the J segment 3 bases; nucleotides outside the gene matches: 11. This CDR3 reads CASSQPTGGTGGYEQYF. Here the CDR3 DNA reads TGTGCCAGCAGCCAACCAACAGGGGGCACGGGGGGCTACGAGCAGTACTTC.

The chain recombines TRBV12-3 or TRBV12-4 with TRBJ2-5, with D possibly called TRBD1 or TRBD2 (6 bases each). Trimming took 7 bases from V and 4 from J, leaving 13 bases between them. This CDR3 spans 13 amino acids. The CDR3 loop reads CASTTGRTETQYF. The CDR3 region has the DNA TGTGCCAGCACTACAGGGAGGACAGAGACCCAGTACTTC.

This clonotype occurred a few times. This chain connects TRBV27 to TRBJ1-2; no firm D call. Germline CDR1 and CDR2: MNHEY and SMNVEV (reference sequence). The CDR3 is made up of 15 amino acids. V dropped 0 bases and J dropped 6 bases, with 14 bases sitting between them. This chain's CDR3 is CASSLSLSESDGYTF. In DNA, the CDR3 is TGTGCCAGCAGTTTATCTCTGTCCGAATCCGATGGCTACACCTTC.

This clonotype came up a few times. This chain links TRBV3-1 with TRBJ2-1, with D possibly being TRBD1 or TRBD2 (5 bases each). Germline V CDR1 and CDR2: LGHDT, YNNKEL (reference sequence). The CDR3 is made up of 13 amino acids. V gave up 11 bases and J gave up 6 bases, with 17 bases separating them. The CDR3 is CASRGGIGNEQFF. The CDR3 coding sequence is TGTGCCTCTCGGGGCGGCATAGGCAATGAGCAGTTCTTC.

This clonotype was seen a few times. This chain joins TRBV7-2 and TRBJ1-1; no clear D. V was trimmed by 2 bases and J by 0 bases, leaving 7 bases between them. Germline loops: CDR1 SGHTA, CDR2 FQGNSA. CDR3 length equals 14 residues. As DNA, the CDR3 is TGTGCCAGCAGCTTAATGGGAGTGAACACTGAAGCTTTCTTT. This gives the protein CASSLMGVNTEAFF.

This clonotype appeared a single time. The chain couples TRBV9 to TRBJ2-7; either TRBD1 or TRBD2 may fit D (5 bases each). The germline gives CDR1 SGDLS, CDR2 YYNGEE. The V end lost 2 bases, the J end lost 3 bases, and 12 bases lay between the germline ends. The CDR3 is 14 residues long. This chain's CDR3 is CASSVRDGDYEQYF. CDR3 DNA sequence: TGTGCCAGCAGCGTCCGGGACGGAGACTACGAGCAGTACTTC.

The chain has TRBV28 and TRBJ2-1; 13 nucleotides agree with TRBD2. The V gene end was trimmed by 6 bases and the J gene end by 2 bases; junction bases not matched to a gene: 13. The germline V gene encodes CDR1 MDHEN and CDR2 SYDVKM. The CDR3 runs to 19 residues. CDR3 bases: TGTGCCAGCAGCCGCAGTACTAGCGGGGGGGCAGGCACCTACAATGAGCAGTTCTTC. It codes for CASSRSTSGGAGTYNEQFF.